This T cell receptor beta chain was recorded in a study of cytomegalovirus exposure and HLA in healthy donors. General study findings and limits: Previous analysis showed most TCR beta V segments were productive about 90% or about 30% of the time. In presence/absence analyses, roughly uniform sequencing depth across donors was assumed. Donor immune exposure was known only as CMV serostatus. A later analysis, which compared TCR beta chains of equal frequency, found the HLA-associated ones more clonally expanded.

About this clone: Its target is unknown.

CDR3 length: 13 residues. Germline-derived CDR1 and CDR2 are MNHEY and SVGAGI. Trimming cost V 0 bases and J 8 bases, with 9 bases left between them. 60 Vbeta and 13 Jbeta primers were used in PCR. This table comes from immunoSEQ multiplex PCR, and its TCRdb copy is limited to in-frame clones, with some not included. The repertoire holds some 150,000 clones, with 79% as singletons. Sample: PBMCs. The source is a woman aged 40 to 49 in good health and CMV-seropositive. The J gene is TRBJ2-3, the V gene TRBV6-5; a weak D match, TRBD2 (6 bases). The CDR3, as DNA: TGTGCCAGCAGTTACTCGATGGGGGGTACGCAGTATTTT. Protein sequence: CASSYSMGGTQYF.